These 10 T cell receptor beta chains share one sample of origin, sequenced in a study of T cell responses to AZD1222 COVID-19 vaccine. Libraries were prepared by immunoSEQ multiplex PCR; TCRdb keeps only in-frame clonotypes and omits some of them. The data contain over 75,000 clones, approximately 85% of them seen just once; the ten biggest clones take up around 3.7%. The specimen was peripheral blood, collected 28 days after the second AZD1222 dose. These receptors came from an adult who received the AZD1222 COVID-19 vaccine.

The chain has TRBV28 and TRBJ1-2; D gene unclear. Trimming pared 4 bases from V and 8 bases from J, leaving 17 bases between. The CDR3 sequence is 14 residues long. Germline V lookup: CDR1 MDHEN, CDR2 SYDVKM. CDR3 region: CASSSPGRVGGYTF. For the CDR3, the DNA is TGTGCCAGCAGTTCCCCGGGAAGGGTGGGGGGCTACACCTTC.

The CDR3 sequence: CASSPGIMDGYTF. CDR3 DNA: TGTGCCAGCAGTCCGGGGATAATGGATGGCTACACCTTC. The chain is built from TRBV12-3 or TRBV12-4 and TRBJ1-2; no firm D call. V shed 5 bases and J shed 6 bases, with 13 bases lying between them. This CDR3 is 13 amino acids long.

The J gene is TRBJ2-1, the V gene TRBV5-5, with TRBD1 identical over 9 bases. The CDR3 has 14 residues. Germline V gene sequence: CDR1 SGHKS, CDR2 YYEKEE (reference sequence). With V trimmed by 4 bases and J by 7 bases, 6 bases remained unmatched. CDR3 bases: TGTGCCAGCAGCCAGCCGGACAGGGGTAATGAGCAGTTCTTC. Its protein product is CASSQPDRGNEQFF.

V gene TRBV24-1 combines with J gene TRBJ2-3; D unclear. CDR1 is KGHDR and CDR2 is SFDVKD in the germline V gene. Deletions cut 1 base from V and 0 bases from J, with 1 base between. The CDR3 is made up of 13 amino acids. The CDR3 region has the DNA TGTGCCACCAGTGATTTCAGCACAGATACGCAGTATTTT. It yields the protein CATSDFSTDTQYF.

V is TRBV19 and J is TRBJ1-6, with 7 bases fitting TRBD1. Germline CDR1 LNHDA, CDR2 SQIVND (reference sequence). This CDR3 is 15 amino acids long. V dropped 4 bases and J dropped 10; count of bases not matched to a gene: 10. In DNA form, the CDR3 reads TGTGCCAGTAGTACAGGGACAGTTGAAAGCTCACCCCTCCACTTT. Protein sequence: CASSTGTVESSPLHF.

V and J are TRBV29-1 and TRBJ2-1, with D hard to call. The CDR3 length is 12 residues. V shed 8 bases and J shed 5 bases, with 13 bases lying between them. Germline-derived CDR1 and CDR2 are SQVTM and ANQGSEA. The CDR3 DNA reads TGCAGCCCCCGCCCGCTCGACAATGAGCAGTTCTTC. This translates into CSPRPLDNEQFF.

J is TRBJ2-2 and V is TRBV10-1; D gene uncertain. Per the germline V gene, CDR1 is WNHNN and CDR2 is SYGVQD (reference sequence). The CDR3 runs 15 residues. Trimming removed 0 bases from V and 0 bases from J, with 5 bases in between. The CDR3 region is CASSESRSNTGELFF. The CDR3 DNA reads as TGCGCCAGCAGTGAGTCTCGATCGAACACCGGGGAGCTGTTTTTT.

Here the CDR3 reads CASSPFAGIGNTEAFF. CDR3 DNA: TGTGCCAGCAGCCCCTTTGCGGGGATAGGGAACACTGAAGCTTTCTTT. The V and J genes are TRBV7-2 and TRBJ1-1; D gene ambiguous. V was shortened by 5 bases and J by 1 base, with 17 bases between the two germline ends. The CDR3 is 16 amino acids. From germline, CDR1 is SGHTA and CDR2 FQGNSA.

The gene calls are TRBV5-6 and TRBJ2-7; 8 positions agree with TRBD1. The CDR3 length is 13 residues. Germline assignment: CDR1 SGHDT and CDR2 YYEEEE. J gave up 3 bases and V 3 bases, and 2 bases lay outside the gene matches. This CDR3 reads CASSYRGVYEQYF. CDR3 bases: TGTGCCAGCAGCTACAGGGGGGTCTACGAGCAGTACTTC.

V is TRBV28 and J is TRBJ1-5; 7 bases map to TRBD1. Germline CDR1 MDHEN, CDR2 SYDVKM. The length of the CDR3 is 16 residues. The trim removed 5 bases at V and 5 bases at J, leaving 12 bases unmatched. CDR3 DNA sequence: TGTGCCAGCAGTCAGGGGGACCAAAGCCACTATCAGCCCCAGCATTTT. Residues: CASSQGDQSHYQPQHF.